Here is one T cell receptor beta chain with its context. Its antigen is unknown. This CDR3 has 15 amino acids. Germline V gene lookup returns CDR1 SGHTA and CDR2 FQGNSA. Between the trimmed V and J ends, which lost 5 bases and 9 bases, there was a span of 17 bases. The record originates from a study of graft-versus-host responses after intestinal transplantation. Background on the study: Every transplant recipient was induced with anti-thymocyte globulin, then maintained on tacrolimus and steroids for roughly 3 years.

This table comes from immunoSEQ multiplex PCR, and its TCRdb copy is limited to in-frame clones, with some not included. Here the sample spans approximately 99,000 clones, 75% to 95% being singletons. The specimen was unstimulated CD4+ T cells sorted from spleen or lymph node cells, collected before transplant. This receptor was obtained from a human donor who was the organ donor for an intestinal transplant. The rearrangement joins TRBV7-2 to TRBJ1-6, with D possibly TRBD1 on 5 matching bases. CDR3 sequence (DNA): TGTGCCAGCAGCCCCCAAGGGGTCGGTACTTCACCCCTCCACTTT. Its protein is CASSPQGVGTSPLHF. Variable domain in full (rest from reference TRBV7-2 and TRBJ1-6): GAGVSQSPSNKVTEKGKDVELRCDPISGHTALYWYRQSLGQGLEFLIYFQGNSAPDKSGLPSDRFSAERTGGSVSTLTIQRTQQEDSAVYLCASSPQGVGTSPLHFGNGTRLTVT.